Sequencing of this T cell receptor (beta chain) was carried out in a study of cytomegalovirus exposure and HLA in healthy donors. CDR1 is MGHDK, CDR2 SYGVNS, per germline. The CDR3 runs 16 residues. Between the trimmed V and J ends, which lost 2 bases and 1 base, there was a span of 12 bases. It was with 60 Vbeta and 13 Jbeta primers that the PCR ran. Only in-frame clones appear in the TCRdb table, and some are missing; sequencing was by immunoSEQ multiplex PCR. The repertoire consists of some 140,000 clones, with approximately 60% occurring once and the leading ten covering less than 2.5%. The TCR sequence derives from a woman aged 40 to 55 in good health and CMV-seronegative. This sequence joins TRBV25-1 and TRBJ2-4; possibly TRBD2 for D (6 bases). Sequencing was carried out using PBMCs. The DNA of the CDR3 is TGTGCCAGCAGTGAAGCGGGGAATCGGGCCAAAAACATTCAGTACTTC. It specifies CASSEAGNRAKNIQYF.